The clone carrying this T cell receptor beta chain was detected many times. The antigen remains undetermined. TCRbeta library construction was performed incorporating unique molecular identifiers. TCRdb reprocessed the PCR reads via MiXCR and lists one record per CDR3 protein. The table includes about 280,000 distinct CDR3 sequences, around 10% detected once. The sample comes from a study of T-cell reconstitution after alpha-beta-depleted transplantation in children. Notes on the study in general: Surviving thymic progenitors and recipient T cells were the source of high TCRbeta diversity at day 60 in some patients. A year post-transplant, T-cell counts and diversity derived mostly from newly produced T cells. Several hundred expanded graft clones reportedly were the source of alpha-beta T cells about two months after transplant.

This TCR came from a male patient aged 2-9 years who had a stem cell transplant for chronic granulomatous disease, so the T cells may come from the graft donor. The sequencing used peripheral blood, collected 180 days after TCRalphabeta/CD19-depleted stem cell transplant.

Written as DNA, the CDR3 is TGCGCCAGCACCCGCGGGACGTACCAAGAGACCCAGTACTTC. It yields the protein CASTRGTYQETQYF. This chain uses TRBV5-1 with TRBJ2-5, with a weak D call TRBD2 (6 bases). With 6 bases removed from V and 0 bases from J, the gap between germline ends came to 12 bases. The CDR3 runs to 14 residues. Germline V lookup: CDR1 SGHRS, CDR2 YFSETQ.